These T cell receptor beta chains were read from a single sample in a study of T-cell reconstitution after alpha-beta-depleted transplantation in children. TCRdb reprocessed the PCR reads with MiXCR, giving one entry per CDR3 protein. The sample shows 90,000 to 120,000 distinct CDR3 sequences, 5% to 7% of them seen only once. The specimen was PBMCs, mostly from graft donor cells, collected 360 days after TCRalphabeta/CD19-depleted stem cell transplant. Source of these receptors: a male patient between 2 and 10 years old who had a stem cell transplant for acute lymphoblastic leukemia, so the T cells may come from the graft donor. Both conserved end residues are part of each CDR3.

CDR3aa: CASSSNPSGRFFLF; j_gene: TRBJ2-3; v_gene: TRBV28
CDR3aa: CASSLYKTYEQYF; j_gene: TRBJ2-7; v_gene: TRBV7-2
CDR3aa: CAISDRTTSGNTIYF; j_gene: TRBJ1-3; v_gene: TRBV10-3
CDR3aa: CSASPGTSGWYEQYF; j_gene: TRBJ2-7; v_gene: TRBV20-1
CDR3aa: CASSLGQHTEAFF; j_gene: TRBJ1-1; v_gene: TRBV7-2
CDR3aa: CASSGSGQYF; j_gene: TRBJ2-5; v_gene: TRBV9
CDR3aa: CASSFDGRTNEQFF; j_gene: TRBJ2-1; v_gene: TRBV11-2
CDR3aa: CASSLAPGGAAQETQYF; j_gene: TRBJ2-5; v_gene: TRBV28
CDR3aa: CASSQGWGAFF; j_gene: TRBJ1-1; v_gene: TRBV4-2
CDR3aa: CASSLEIGEDTQYF; j_gene: TRBJ2-3; v_gene: TRBV7-9
CDR3aa: CAWSVGYEQYF; j_gene: TRBJ2-7; v_gene: TRBV30
CDR3aa: CASSYPDTGTEAFF; j_gene: TRBJ1-1; v_gene: TRBV6-5
CDR3aa: CASSSRGQAETQYF; j_gene: TRBJ2-5; v_gene: TRBV7-9
CDR3aa: CASSLPPTGVGRYEQYF; j_gene: TRBJ2-7; v_gene: TRBV28
CDR3aa: CARGVSSGANVLTF; j_gene: TRBJ2-6; v_gene: TRBV7-2
CDR3aa: CASSRDRGSYNSPLHF; j_gene: TRBJ1-6; v_gene: TRBV6-5
CDR3aa: CASSHGEGDEQYF; j_gene: TRBJ2-7; v_gene: TRBV3-1
CDR3aa: CASSNSGQASSPLHF; j_gene: TRBJ1-6; v_gene: TRBV7-9
CDR3aa: CASSLTTNGGPYSPLDTRGMQYF; j_gene: TRBJ2-3; v_gene: TRBV7-2
CDR3aa: CASSLGTYNEQFF; j_gene: TRBJ2-1; v_gene: TRBV5-6
CDR3aa: CASHPYGGSWYEQYF; j_gene: TRBJ2-7; v_gene: TRBV28
CDR3aa: CATSSQGGKLETQYF; j_gene: TRBJ2-5; v_gene: TRBV15
CDR3aa: CSATSGGTDTQYF; j_gene: TRBJ2-3; v_gene: TRBV20-1
CDR3aa: CASSPKEGLAGPQETQYF; j_gene: TRBJ2-5; v_gene: TRBV11-2
CDR3aa: CASSALGRRETQYF; j_gene: TRBJ2-5; v_gene: TRBV6-1
CDR3aa: CASQDGQETQYF; j_gene: TRBJ2-5; v_gene: TRBV27
CDR3aa: CASSQGTSRHEQYF; j_gene: TRBJ2-7; v_gene: TRBV9